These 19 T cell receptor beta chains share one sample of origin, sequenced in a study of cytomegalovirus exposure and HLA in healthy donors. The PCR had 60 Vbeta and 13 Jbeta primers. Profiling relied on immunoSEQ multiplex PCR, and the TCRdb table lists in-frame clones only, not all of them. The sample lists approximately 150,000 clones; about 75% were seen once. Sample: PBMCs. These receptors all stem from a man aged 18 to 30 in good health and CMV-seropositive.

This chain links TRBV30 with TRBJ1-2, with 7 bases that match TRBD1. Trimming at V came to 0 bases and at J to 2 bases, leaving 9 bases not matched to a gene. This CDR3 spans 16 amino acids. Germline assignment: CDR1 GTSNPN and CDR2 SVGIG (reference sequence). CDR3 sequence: CAWSVQGSWVNYGYTF. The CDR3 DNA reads TGTGCCTGGAGTGTACAGGGGAGCTGGGTGAACTATGGCTACACCTTC.

CDR3: CASSEGPGGLQAFF. In DNA form, the CDR3 reads TGTGCCAGCAGTGAAGGCCCCGGGGGGCTGCAAGCTTTCTTT. The rearrangement links TRBV6-1 to TRBJ1-1, with D perhaps matching TRBD1 (6 bases). Germline assignment: CDR1 MNHNS and CDR2 SASEGT. This CDR3 is 14 amino acids long. Trimming shortened V by 1 base and J by 9 bases, and 15 bases separated the two germline ends.

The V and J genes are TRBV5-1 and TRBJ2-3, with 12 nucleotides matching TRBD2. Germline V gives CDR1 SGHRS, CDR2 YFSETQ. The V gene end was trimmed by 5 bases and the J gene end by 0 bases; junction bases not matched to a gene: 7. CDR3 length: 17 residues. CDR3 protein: CASRALAGGPSTDTQYF. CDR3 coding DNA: TGCGCCAGCAGGGCTCTAGCGGGAGGGCCAAGCACAGATACGCAGTATTTT. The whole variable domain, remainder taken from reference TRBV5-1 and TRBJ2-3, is KAGVTQTPRYLIKTRGQQVTLSCSPISGHRSVSWYQQTPGQGLQFLFEYFSETQRNKGNFPGRFSGRQFSNSRSEMNVSTLELGDSALYLCASRALAGGPSTDTQYFGPGTRLTVL.

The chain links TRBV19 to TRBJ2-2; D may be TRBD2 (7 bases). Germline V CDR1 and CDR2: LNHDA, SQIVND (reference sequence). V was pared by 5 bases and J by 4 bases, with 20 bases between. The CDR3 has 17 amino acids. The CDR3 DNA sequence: TGTGCCAGTAGTCCCCGAATAGGGGGGGCGGTCACCGGGGAGCTGTTTTTT. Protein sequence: CASSPRIGGAVTGELFF.

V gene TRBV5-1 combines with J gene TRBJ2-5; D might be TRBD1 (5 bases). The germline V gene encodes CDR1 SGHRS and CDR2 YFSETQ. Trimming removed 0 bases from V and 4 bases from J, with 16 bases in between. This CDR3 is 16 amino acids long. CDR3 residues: CASSLGMEPQGETQYF. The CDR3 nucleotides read TGCGCCAGCAGCTTGGGGATGGAGCCCCAGGGAGAGACCCAGTACTTC.

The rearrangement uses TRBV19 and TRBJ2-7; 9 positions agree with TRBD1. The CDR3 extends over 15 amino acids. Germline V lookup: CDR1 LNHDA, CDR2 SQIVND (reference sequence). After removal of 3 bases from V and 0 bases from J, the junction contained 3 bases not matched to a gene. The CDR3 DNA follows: TGTGCCAGTAGTATTCCGGGACAGGGCTCCTACGAGCAGTACTTC. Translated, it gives CASSIPGQGSYEQYF.

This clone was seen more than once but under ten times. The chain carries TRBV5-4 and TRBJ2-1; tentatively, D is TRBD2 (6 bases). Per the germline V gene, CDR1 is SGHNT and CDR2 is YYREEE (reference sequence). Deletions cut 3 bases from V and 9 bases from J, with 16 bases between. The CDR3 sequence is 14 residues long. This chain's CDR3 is CASSSSLGRSEQFF. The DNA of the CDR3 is TGTGCCAGCAGCTCCTCTCTAGGGAGGAGTGAGCAGTTCTTC.

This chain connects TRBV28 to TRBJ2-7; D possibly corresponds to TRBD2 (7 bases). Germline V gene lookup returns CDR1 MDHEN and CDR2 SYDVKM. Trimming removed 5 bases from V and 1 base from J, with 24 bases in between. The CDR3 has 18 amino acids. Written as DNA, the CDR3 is TGTGCCAGCAGTCCGCTGGGAGGGGGAGAGGTCTTATCCTACGAGCAGTACTTC. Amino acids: CASSPLGGGEVLSYEQYF.

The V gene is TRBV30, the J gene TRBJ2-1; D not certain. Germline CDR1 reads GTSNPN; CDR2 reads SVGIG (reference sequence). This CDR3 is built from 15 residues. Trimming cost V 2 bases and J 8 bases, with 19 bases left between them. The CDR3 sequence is CAWSLSSQRIYEQFF. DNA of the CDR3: TGTGCCTGGAGTCTCTCCTCCCAGCGAATCTATGAGCAGTTCTTC.

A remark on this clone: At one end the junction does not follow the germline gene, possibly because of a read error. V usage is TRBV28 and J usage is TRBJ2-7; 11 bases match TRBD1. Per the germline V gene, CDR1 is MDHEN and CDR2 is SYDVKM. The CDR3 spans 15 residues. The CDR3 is CAGSLYGTGGYEQYF. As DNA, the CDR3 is TGTGCCGGCAGTTTATATGGGACAGGGGGGTACGAGCAGTACTTC.

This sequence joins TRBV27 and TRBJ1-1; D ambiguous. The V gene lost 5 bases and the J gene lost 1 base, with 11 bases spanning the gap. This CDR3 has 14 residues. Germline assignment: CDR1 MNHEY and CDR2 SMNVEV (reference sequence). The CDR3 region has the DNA TGTGCCAGCAGTCCAGCCCGACAGAACACTGAAGCTTTCTTT. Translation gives CASSPARQNTEAFF.

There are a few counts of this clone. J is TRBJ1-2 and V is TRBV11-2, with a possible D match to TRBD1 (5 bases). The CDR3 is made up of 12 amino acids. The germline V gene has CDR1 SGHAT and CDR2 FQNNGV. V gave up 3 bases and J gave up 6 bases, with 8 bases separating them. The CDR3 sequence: CASSFEGDGYTF. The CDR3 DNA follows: TGTGCCAGCAGCTTTGAAGGGGATGGCTACACCTTC.

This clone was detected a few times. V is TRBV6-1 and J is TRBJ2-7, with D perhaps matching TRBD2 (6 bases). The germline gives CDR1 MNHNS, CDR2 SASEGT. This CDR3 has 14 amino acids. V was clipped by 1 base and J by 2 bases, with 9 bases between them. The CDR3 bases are TGTGCCAGCAGTGAAGTACTAGCCGCCTACGAGCAGTACTTC. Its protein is CASSEVLAAYEQYF.

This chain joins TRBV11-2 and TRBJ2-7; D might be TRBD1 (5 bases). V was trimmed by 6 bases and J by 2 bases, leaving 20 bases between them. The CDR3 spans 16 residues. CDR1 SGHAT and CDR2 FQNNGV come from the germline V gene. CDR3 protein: CASRNFRVGDPYEQYF. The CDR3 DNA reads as TGTGCCAGCAGAAATTTCAGGGTGGGCGACCCCTACGAGCAGTACTTC.

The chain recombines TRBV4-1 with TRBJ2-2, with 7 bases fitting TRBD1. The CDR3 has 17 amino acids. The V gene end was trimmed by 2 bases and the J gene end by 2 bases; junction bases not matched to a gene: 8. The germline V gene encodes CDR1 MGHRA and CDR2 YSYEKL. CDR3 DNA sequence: TGCGCCAGCAGCCAACTCAGGGGGTGGCTAAACACCGGGGAGCTGTTTTTT. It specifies CASSQLRGWLNTGELFF.

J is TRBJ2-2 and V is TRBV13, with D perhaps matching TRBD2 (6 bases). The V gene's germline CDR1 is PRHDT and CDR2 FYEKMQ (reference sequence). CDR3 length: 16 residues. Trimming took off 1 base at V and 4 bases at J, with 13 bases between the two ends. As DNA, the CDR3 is TGTGCCAGCAGCTTAGAAACGGACGGGGGCACCGGGGAGCTGTTTTTT. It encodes CASSLETDGGTGELFF.

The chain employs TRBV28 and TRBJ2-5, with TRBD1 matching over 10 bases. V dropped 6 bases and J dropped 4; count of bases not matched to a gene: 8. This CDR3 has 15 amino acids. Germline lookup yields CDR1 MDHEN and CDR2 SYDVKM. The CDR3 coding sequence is TGTGCCAGCAGGGGACAGGGGAGGCGAGGAGAGACCCAGTACTTC. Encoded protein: CASRGQGRRGETQYF.

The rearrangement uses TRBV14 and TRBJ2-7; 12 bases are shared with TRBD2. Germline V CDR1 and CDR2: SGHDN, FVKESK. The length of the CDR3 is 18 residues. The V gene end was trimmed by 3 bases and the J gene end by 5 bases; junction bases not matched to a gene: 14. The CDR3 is CASSQAHLAGGGANEQYF. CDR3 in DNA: TGTGCCAGCAGCCAGGCCCATCTAGCGGGAGGGGGGGCCAACGAGCAGTACTTC.

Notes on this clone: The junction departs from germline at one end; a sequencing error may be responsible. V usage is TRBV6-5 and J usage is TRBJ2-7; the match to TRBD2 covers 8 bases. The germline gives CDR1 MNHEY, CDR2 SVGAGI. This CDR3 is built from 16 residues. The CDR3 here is CARSLGDTSGPYEQYF. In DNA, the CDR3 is TGTGCCCGCAGTTTAGGAGACACTAGCGGACCCTACGAGCAGTACTTC.